A selection of T cell receptor beta chains follows, all from one sample in a study of blood T cells in healthy people across ages. TCRdb processed the 5' RACE reads anew with MiXCR; each CDR3 protein has one entry. Of about 1.4 million distinct CDR3 sequences listed, around 59% are singletons. The specimen sequenced was blood. These receptor sequences come from a man aged 18 to 30 in good health. CDR3s include the opening cysteine and the closing phenylalanine or tryptophan. Fields, in order: V gene, clone size, D gene, J gene, CDR3 protein, CDR3 DNA. The D gene is left open where the match is weak. The size entry is marked missing in some rows and otherwise reads once, few, many or a size class.

>TRBV7-9|-|-|TRBJ2-7
CASSLVADVTYEQYF
TGTGCCAGCAGCTTAGTGGCAGACGTAACCTACGAGCAGTACTTC
>TRBV5-6|few|-|TRBJ1-2
CASSLFNYGYTF
TGTGCCAGCAGCTTGTTTAACTATGGCTACACCTTC
>TRBV29-1|-|-|TRBJ2-3
CSVERGPSTDTQYF
TGCAGCGTTGAAAGGGGTCCGAGCACAGATACGCAGTATTTT
>TRBV29-1|-|-|TRBJ2-5
CSVEEAGFEGEQYF
TGCAGCGTTGAAGAGGCGGGATTTGAGGGTGAGCAGTACTTC
>TRBV27|few|-|TRBJ1-4
CASSSSGALLFF
TGTGCCAGCAGTTCCTCAGGGGCTCTACTGTTTTTT
>TRBV10-3|once|-|TRBJ2-5
CAISEGEYQETQYF
TGTGCCATCAGTGAGGGGGAGTACCAAGAGACCCAGTACTTC
>TRBV6-5|-|-|TRBJ1-2
CASSYQGPSYGYTF
TGTGCCAGCAGTTACCAGGGGCCCAGCTATGGCTACACCTTC
>TRBV15|-|-|TRBJ2-7
CATSRDIRAEQYF
TGTGCCACCAGCAGAGATATCAGGGCCGAGCAGTACTTC
>TRBV3-1|-|-|TRBJ2-7
CASSKLTTNEQYF
TGTGCCAGCAGCAAACTAACCACCAACGAGCAGTACTTC
>TRBV11-2|-|TRBD1|TRBJ2-1
CASSPHSQGAYEQFF
TGTGCCAGCAGCCCTCACTCACAGGGGGCTTATGAGCAGTTCTTC
>TRBV29-1|-|TRBD1|TRBJ1-2
CSVTGNRQGIYGYTF
TGCAGCGTTACGGGAAACCGACAGGGGATCTATGGCTACACCTTC
>TRBV7-2|-|-|TRBJ2-2
CASSPPGAPTGELFF
TGTGCCAGCAGCCCTCCGGGGGCGCCCACCGGGGAGCTGTTTTTT
>TRBV29-1|-|-|TRBJ2-2
CSVVKGINPGELFF
TGCAGCGTTGTGAAGGGCATCAACCCCGGGGAGCTGTTTTTT
>TRBV5-1|few|-|TRBJ1-1
CASSPSQLIRSGNTEAFF
TGCGCCAGCAGCCCCTCCCAACTTATACGATCCGGGAACACTGAAGCTTTCTTT
>TRBV7-9|-|TRBD1|TRBJ1-1
CASSLNRQGRTEAFF
TGTGCCAGCAGCTTAAATAGACAGGGTCGCACTGAAGCTTTCTTT
>TRBV10-3|-|-|TRBJ1-4
CAISGTGNEKLFF
TGTGCCATCAGTGGTACAGGGAATGAAAAACTGTTTTTT
>TRBV5-1|-|TRBD2|TRBJ2-3
CASSLDTGGPDTQYF
TGCGCCAGCAGCTTGGATACGGGGGGACCAGATACGCAGTATTTT
>TRBV27|-|TRBD2|TRBJ2-5
CASSPPGLRETQYF
TGTGCCAGCAGTCCTCCGGGACTACGAGAGACCCAGTACTTC
>TRBV20-1|-|TRBD2|TRBJ2-7
CSARPATSGEPQYF
TGCAGTGCTAGACCTGCGACTAGCGGGGAGCCGCAGTACTTC
>TRBV12-3/TRBV12-4|few|-|TRBJ1-5
CASSDTGYNQPQHF
TGTGCCAGCAGTGATACAGGTTACAATCAGCCCCAGCATTTT
>TRBV11-2|-|-|TRBJ1-2
CASSLDGGAPMSYTF
TGTGCCAGCAGCTTAGATGGTGGAGCACCTATGAGCTACACCTTC
>TRBV2|-|-|TRBJ2-1
CASISADGLNNEQFF
TGTGCCAGCATATCGGCGGACGGGCTTAACAATGAGCAGTTCTTC
>TRBV7-2|-|TRBD1|TRBJ2-1
CASSLVFGTGVNEQFF
TGTGCCAGCAGCTTAGTGTTCGGGACAGGCGTCAATGAGCAGTTCTTC
>TRBV27|-|-|TRBJ2-7
CASTSLSRGGAGSYEQYF
TGTGCCAGCACTAGCCTCTCTAGGGGGGGCGCCGGCTCCTACGAGCAGTACTTC
>TRBV28|-|-|TRBJ2-5
CASSFNVQVEYF
TGTGCCAGCAGCTTCAACGTTCAGGTCGAGTACTTC
>TRBV5-1|-|-|TRBJ2-1
CASSPGPGAPNEQFF
TGCGCCAGCAGCCCCGGCCCGGGAGCGCCCAATGAGCAGTTCTTC
>TRBV27|-|-|TRBJ1-2
CASAPGRFYGYTF
TGTGCCAGCGCTCCCGGGAGGTTCTATGGCTACACCTTC
>TRBV2|-|-|TRBJ2-7
CASRDNSYEQYF
TGTGCCAGCAGGGACAACTCCTACGAGCAGTACTTC
>TRBV29-1|many|-|TRBJ2-3
CSHDWANTQYF
TGCAGCCACGACTGGGCGAATACGCAGTATTTT
>TRBV7-2|-|-|TRBJ1-4
CASSRGRAEKLFF
TGTGCCAGCAGCCGTGGGAGGGCGGAAAAACTGTTTTTT
>TRBV5-6|-|-|TRBJ1-1
CASSRDGGIPEAFF
TGTGCCAGCAGCCGGGACGGAGGAATTCCTGAAGCTTTCTTT
>TRBV9|-|-|TRBJ2-5
CASSATNGMETQYF
TGTGCCAGCAGCGCGACGAATGGTATGGAGACCCAGTACTTC
>TRBV30|-|-|TRBJ2-7
CAWREPGTSYEQYF
TGTGCCTGGAGAGAACCCGGGACTTCCTACGAGCAGTACTTC
>TRBV20-1|-|-|TRBJ2-3
CSAGADTQYF
TGCAGTGCTGGGGCAGATACGCAGTATTTT
>TRBV7-9|-|TRBD1|TRBJ2-1
CASSYGTADNEQFF
TGTGCCAGCAGCTACGGGACAGCAGACAATGAGCAGTTCTTC
>TRBV9|-|-|TRBJ2-1
CASTHSARWDPNEQFF
TGTGCCAGCACCCATTCGGCTCGTTGGGATCCCAATGAGCAGTTCTTC
>TRBV7-9|-|TRBD1|TRBJ2-5
CASSLVGSDRGSQETQYF
TGTGCCAGCAGCTTAGTGGGGTCGGACAGGGGATCGCAAGAGACCCAGTACTTC
>TRBV12-3/TRBV12-4|-|-|TRBJ1-4
CASRQRGELFF
TGTGCCAGCAGACAGAGAGGCGAACTGTTTTTT
>TRBV7-8|-|TRBD1|TRBJ1-5
CASSQGTVNNQPQHF
TGTGCCAGCAGCCAAGGGACAGTGAACAATCAGCCCCAGCATTTT
>TRBV7-9|-|TRBD2|TRBJ2-1
CASTQTSGRSNEQFF
TGTGCCAGCACCCAGACTAGCGGGAGGAGCAATGAGCAGTTCTTC
>TRBV6-6|-|-|TRBJ2-5
CASRPSGGKETQYF
TGTGCCAGCAGACCCTCAGGGGGGAAGGAGACCCAGTACTTC
>TRBV28|-|TRBD1|TRBJ1-2
CASRDPSGQGNYGYTF
TGTGCCAGCAGAGACCCCTCGGGACAGGGGAACTATGGCTACACCTTC
>TRBV6-2/TRBV6-3|few|-|TRBJ2-1
CASSSRLPYNEQFF
TGTGCCAGCAGTTCTCGACTTCCCTACAATGAGCAGTTCTTC
>TRBV4-3|-|-|TRBJ2-5
CASSKDSQETQYF
TGCGCCAGCAGCAAGGACTCTCAAGAGACCCAGTACTTC
>TRBV3-1|-|-|TRBJ2-1
CASSPRQSNEQFF
TGTGCCAGCAGCCCGAGACAGTCCAATGAGCAGTTCTTC
>TRBV12-3/TRBV12-4|few|-|TRBJ1-2
CASSLDGTYYGYTF
TGTGCCAGCAGTTTAGATGGGACGTACTATGGCTACACCTTC
>TRBV6-5|-|-|TRBJ1-6
CASSYSGGASPLHF
TGTGCCAGCAGTTACTCGGGAGGTGCTTCACCCCTCCACTTT